The TCR beta chain under discussion was sequenced for a study of T cell changes during pregnancy in multiple sclerosis. The length of the CDR3 is 13 residues. Trimming removed 7 bases from V and 7 bases from J; junction bases left unmatched: 7. Germline values: CDR1 SGHRS, CDR2 YFSETQ. Only in-frame clones appear in the TCRdb table, and some are missing; sequencing was by immunoSEQ multiplex PCR. Among tens of thousands of clones listed, 92% were seen once. This material consisted of CD4+ T cells from peripheral blood mononuclear cells, taken after pregnancy. The V call is TRBV5-1, the J call TRBJ2-1, with 8 bases aligning to TRBD1. The origin of this receptor is a female donor with multiple sclerosis, enrolled in a pregnancy study. The CDR3 DNA reads as TGCGCCAGCTCCTTGGACAGGGTAAATGAGCAGTTCTTC. It is translated as CASSLDRVNEQFF. The full variable domain, its missing parts supplied by reference TRBV5-1 and TRBJ2-1, is KAGVTQTPRYLIKTRGQQVTLSCSPISGHRSVSWYQQTPGQGLQFLFEYFSETQRNKGNFPGRFSGRQFSNSRSEMNVSTLELGDSALYLCASSLDRVNEQFFGPGTRLTVL.